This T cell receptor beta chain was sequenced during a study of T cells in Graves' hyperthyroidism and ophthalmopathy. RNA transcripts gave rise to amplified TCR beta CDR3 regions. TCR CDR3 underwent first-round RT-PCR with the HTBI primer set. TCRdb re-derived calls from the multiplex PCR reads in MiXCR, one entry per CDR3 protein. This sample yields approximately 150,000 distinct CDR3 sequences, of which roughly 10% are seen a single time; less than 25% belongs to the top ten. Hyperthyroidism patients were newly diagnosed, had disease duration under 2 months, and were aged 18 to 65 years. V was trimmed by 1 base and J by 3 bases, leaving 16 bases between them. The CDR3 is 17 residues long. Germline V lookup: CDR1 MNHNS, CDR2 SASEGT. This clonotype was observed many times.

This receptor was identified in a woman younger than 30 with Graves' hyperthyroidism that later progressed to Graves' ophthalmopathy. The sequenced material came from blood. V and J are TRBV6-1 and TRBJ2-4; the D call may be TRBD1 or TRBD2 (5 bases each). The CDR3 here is CASSEVALGRDKNIQYF. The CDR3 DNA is TGTGCCAGCAGTGAAGTCGCCCTGGGACGGGACAAAAACATTCAGTACTTC.